The source of this TCR beta chain is a study of blood T cell repertoires in COVID-19. Study background: Specimens from acute and convalescent COVID-19 originated in the United States, Italy and Spain.

Authors' methods: Reference gene primer amplification gave nucleated cell count estimates. Some clones are missing from TCRdb's copy, which holds only in-frame ones; the method was immunoSEQ multiplex PCR. The DNA was the basis for D and trimming; V, J and clone size are from that table. Among over 65,000 clones, 75% to 90% were seen once, and the ten largest hold 9.5% to 15%. Per germline, CDR1 KGHDR and CDR2 SFDVKD. Trimming removed 2 bases at V and 2 bases at J, with 11 bases between. The CDR3 sequence is 15 residues long. This receptor was obtained from a human donor in a cohort sampled during active COVID-19. The genes are TRBV24-1 and TRBJ2-5; D is undetermined. Sequenced sample: peripheral blood. The CDR3 loop reads CATSDSLFVQETQYF. CDR3 nucleotides: TGTGCCACCAGTGATTCCCTGTTTGTGCAAGAGACCCAGTACTTC.